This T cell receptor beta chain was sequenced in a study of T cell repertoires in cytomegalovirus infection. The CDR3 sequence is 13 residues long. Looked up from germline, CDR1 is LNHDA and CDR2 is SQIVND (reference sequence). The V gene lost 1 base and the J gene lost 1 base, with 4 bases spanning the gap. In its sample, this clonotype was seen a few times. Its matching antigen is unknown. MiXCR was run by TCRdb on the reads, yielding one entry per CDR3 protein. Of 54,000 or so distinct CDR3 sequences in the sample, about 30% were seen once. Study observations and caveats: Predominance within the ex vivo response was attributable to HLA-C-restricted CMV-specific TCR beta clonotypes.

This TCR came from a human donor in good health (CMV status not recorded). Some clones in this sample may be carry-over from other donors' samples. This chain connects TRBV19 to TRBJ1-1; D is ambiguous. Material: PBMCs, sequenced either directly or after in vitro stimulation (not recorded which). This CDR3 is CASSIVTNTEAFF. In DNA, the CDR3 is TGTGCCAGTAGTATAGTTACGAACACTGAAGCTTTCTTT.